These 21 T cell receptor beta chains were sequenced from one sample in a study of cytomegalovirus exposure and HLA in healthy donors. PCR involved 60 Vbeta and 13 Jbeta primers. Only in-frame clones appear in the TCRdb table, and some are missing; sequencing was by immunoSEQ multiplex PCR. The data show approximately 150,000 clones, around 78% seen once. Sequences were obtained from PBMCs. These TCRs come from a woman younger than 30 in good health and CMV-seronegative.

This chain connects TRBV4-3 to TRBJ2-1; maybe TRBD2 (6 bases). CDR3 length: 19 residues. From germline, CDR1 is LGHNA and CDR2 YSLEER. Trimming pared 0 bases from V and 3 bases from J, leaving 21 bases between. Written as DNA, the CDR3 is TGCGCCAGCAGCCAAGAGGTGGGGGGTACCCCAGGTGTCTACAATGAGCAGTTCTTC. Translation: CASSQEVGGTPGVYNEQFF.

The J gene is TRBJ1-5, the V gene TRBV7-8, with a possible D match to TRBD1 (6 bases). V shed 1 base and J shed 0 bases, with 19 bases lying between them. CDR1 is SGHVS, CDR2 FQNEAQ, per germline. CDR3 length: 19 amino acids. The CDR3 DNA sequence: TGTGCCAGCAGCTTAGTGAGTAGGGGGGGGACTTATAGCAATCAGCCCCAGCATTTT. Protein product: CASSLVSRGGTYSNQPQHF.

The V call is TRBV11-3, the J call TRBJ2-5; the D gene is possibly TRBD2 (6 bases). CDR1 is SGHNT and CDR2 is YENEEA in the germline V gene. Deletions cut 5 bases from V and 5 bases from J, with 9 bases between. This CDR3 has 12 amino acids. In nucleotides, the CDR3 is TGTGCCAGCAGCCGGAGGGGTGAGACCCAGTACTTC. This codes for CASSRRGETQYF.

The V and J genes are TRBV19 and TRBJ1-4; TRBD1 agrees at 7 bases. Germline V gene sequence: CDR1 LNHDA, CDR2 SQIVND (reference sequence). V lost 3 bases and J lost 13; bases outside the gene matches: 5. The length of the CDR3 is 12 residues. In DNA form, the CDR3 reads TGTGCCAGTAGTATGAGGGGGCTCGGACTGTTTTTT. Translated, it gives CASSMRGLGLFF. Together with reference TRBV19 and TRBJ1-4, the CDR3 gives the full variable domain: DGGITQSPKYLFRKEGQNVTLSCEQNLNHDAMYWYRQDPGQGLRLIYYSQIVNDFQKGDIAEGYSVSREKKESFPLTVTSAQKNPTAFYLCASSMRGLGLFFGSGTQLSVL.

The V call is TRBV28, the J call TRBJ1-4; D remains ambiguous. With 2 bases removed from V and 5 bases from J, the gap between germline ends came to 6 bases. Germline assignment: CDR1 MDHEN and CDR2 SYDVKM. The length of the CDR3 is 13 residues. The CDR3 DNA follows: TGTGCCAGCAGTTTAGGCGGGAATGAAAAACTGTTTTTT. Translation gives CASSLGGNEKLFF.

V usage is TRBV7-2 and J usage is TRBJ2-3, with 9 bases fitting TRBD2. Trimming removed 1 base from V and 10 bases from J; junction bases left unmatched: 15. This CDR3 contains 17 residues. Per germline, CDR1 SGHTA and CDR2 FQGNSA. The CDR3 loop is CASSLEASGKRADPQYF. The CDR3 bases are TGTGCCAGCAGCTTAGAGGCTAGCGGGAAGAGAGCGGATCCGCAGTATTTT.

The J gene is TRBJ1-1, the V gene TRBV6-5, with a weak D call TRBD1 (6 bases). V lost 3 bases and J lost 5, with 16 bases in between. The germline V gene encodes CDR1 MNHEY and CDR2 SVGAGI. The CDR3 spans 15 residues. CDR3 DNA sequence: TGTGCCAGCAGTTATGCAGGGGTTGGCGGGACTGAAGCTTTCTTT. Amino acids: CASSYAGVGGTEAFF.

The gene calls are TRBV2 and TRBJ1-2; 7 bases line up with TRBD1. J lost 2 bases, V lost 3 bases, and 0 bases had no gene match. The CDR3 loop spans 13 amino acids. CDR1 is SNHLY and CDR2 is FYNNEI in the germline V gene. In DNA, the CDR3 is TGTGCCAGCAGTGAGGGACAGAACTATGGCTACACCTTC. The encoded protein is CASSEGQNYGYTF.

V usage is TRBV4-3 and J usage is TRBJ1-3; a weak D match, TRBD1 (6 bases). The CDR3 has 16 residues. Deletions cut 0 bases from V and 0 bases from J, with 9 bases between. CDR1 is LGHNA and CDR2 is YSLEER in the germline V gene. The DNA of the CDR3 is TGCGCCAGCAGCCAAGATCCCAGGGGCTCTGGAAACACCATATATTTT. This sequence encodes CASSQDPRGSGNTIYF.

This clone occurred once. The chain joins TRBV5-6 to TRBJ1-2, with D perhaps TRBD1 (5 bases). Trimming cost V 1 base and J 5 bases, with 9 bases left between them. CDR1 and CDR2 from the germline V gene are SGHDT and YYEEEE. The CDR3 has 13 amino acids. Written as DNA, the CDR3 is TGTGCCAGCAGCTTGATTGGGGCATATGGCTACACCTTC. Translation: CASSLIGAYGYTF.

The chain has TRBV6-5 and TRBJ1-1, with D maybe TRBD1 (5 bases). The ends were cut back, 5 bases at V and 4 bases at J, with 5 bases in the middle. Germline lookup yields CDR1 MNHEY and CDR2 SVGAGI. The CDR3 has 11 residues. CDR3 DNA sequence: TGTGCCAGCAGTAGGGGCACTGAAGCTTTCTTT. It encodes CASSRGTEAFF.

The V call is TRBV7-9, the J call TRBJ2-3; 11 positions agree with TRBD2. With 2 bases clipped from V and 4 bases from J, the junction kept 2 bases outside the gene matches. Germline V lookup: CDR1 SEHNR, CDR2 FQNEAQ (reference sequence). The CDR3 loop spans 15 amino acids. The CDR3 reads CASSLLAGGADTQYF. For the CDR3, the DNA is TGTGCCAGCAGCTTATTAGCGGGAGGGGCAGATACGCAGTATTTT.

The genes are TRBV27 and TRBJ2-7, with D possibly being TRBD1 (6 bases). Trimming cost V 6 bases and J 2 bases, with 11 bases left between them. This CDR3 has 13 residues. Germline assignment: CDR1 MNHEY and CDR2 SMNVEV (reference sequence). DNA of the CDR3: TGTGCCAGCAGAACAGGGAACCCCTACGAGCAGTACTTC. Translation: CASRTGNPYEQYF.

V and J are TRBV11-3 and TRBJ2-1; 9 nucleotides line up with TRBD2. The V gene end was trimmed by 7 bases and the J gene end by 2 bases; junction bases not matched to a gene: 3. Germline assignment: CDR1 SGHNT and CDR2 YENEEA. The CDR3 length is 14 residues. The CDR3 loop reads CASTGTSPYNEQFF. DNA for the CDR3: TGTGCCAGCACGGGGACTAGCCCCTACAATGAGCAGTTCTTC.

The V gene is TRBV5-4, the J gene TRBJ2-3, with 8 bases that match TRBD2. Losses at the gene ends were 0 bases for V and 4 bases for J; bases not matched to a gene: 1. Germline V gives CDR1 SGHNT, CDR2 YYREEE (reference sequence). CDR3 length: 14 amino acids. In DNA form, the CDR3 reads TGTGCCAGCAGCTTGGACGGGGGGGCAGATACGCAGTATTTT. Translating gives CASSLDGGADTQYF.

This sequence joins TRBV27 and TRBJ1-2; D is possibly TRBD1 (6 bases). V was clipped by 8 bases and J by 4 bases, with 23 bases between them. The CDR3 is 16 residues long. CDR1 is MNHEY, CDR2 SMNVEV, per germline (reference sequence). The CDR3 nucleotides read TGTGCCAGCCATACGGGACAAGGACCTCGCAGCTATGGCTACACCTTC. This translates into CASHTGQGPRSYGYTF.

This clone appeared a few times. The chain carries TRBV29-1 and TRBJ2-1; unclear D gene. This CDR3 spans 14 amino acids. Germline V gene lookup returns CDR1 SQVTM and CDR2 ANQGSEA. With 3 bases removed from V and 7 bases from J, the gap between germline ends came to 16 bases. The CDR3 loop reads CSVDASWVLNEQFF. The CDR3 DNA reads TGCAGCGTTGATGCTAGTTGGGTACTAAATGAGCAGTTCTTC.

The gene calls are TRBV5-1 and TRBJ2-2, with TRBD2 identical over 11 bases. V dropped 4 bases and J dropped 5; count of bases not matched to a gene: 13. This CDR3 spans 18 amino acids. CDR1 and CDR2 (germline): SGHRS, YFSETQ. For the CDR3, the DNA is TGCGCCAGCAGCGATGACGCTAGCGGGAGGACGTGGACCGGGGAGCTGTTTTTT. The encoded protein is CASSDDASGRTWTGELFF.

The chain employs TRBV11-2 and TRBJ2-7, with TRBD1 as a possible D gene (5 bases). V was trimmed by 5 bases and J by 6 bases, leaving 11 bases between them. Germline V gene lookup returns CDR1 SGHAT and CDR2 FQNNGV. The CDR3 contains 12 residues. CDR3 bases: TGTGCCAGCAGCCCCAGGGTCGGCGAGCAGTACTTC. Its translation: CASSPRVGEQYF.

As regards this clone: A junction boundary mismatches the germline segment, possibly from a read error. This chain links TRBV7-2 with TRBJ1-1, with D maybe TRBD1 (5 bases). The CDR3 is made up of 12 amino acids. Germline CDR1 reads SGHTA; CDR2 reads FQGNSA. The CDR3 loop is CASSLGGQVLIF. The CDR3 DNA reads as TGTGCCAGCAGCTTAGGGGGCCAGGTCCTTATTTTT.

For this clone: One junction end disagrees with the germline gene, perhaps due to a read error. The rearrangement links TRBV19 to TRBJ2-6; 8 positions match TRBD1. In germline, CDR1 is LNHDA, CDR2 SQIVND (reference sequence). The length of the CDR3 is 17 residues. CDR3 region: CASHRMTGVTGANGLTF. CDR3 coding DNA: TGTGCCAGCCATAGGATGACAGGGGTAACCGGGGCCAACGGCCTGACTTTC.